The T cell receptor (beta chain) under discussion was sequenced for a study of human T cells and chemical hapten exposure. The overall study: A 2 cm by 2 cm inner upper arm patch received 2% DPC for sensitization.

Regarding this clonotype: Its cognate antigen is unknown.

Study outcomes and limitations: Expanded TCRs formed significantly more large CDR3 similarity clusters than controls.

Indicated time point: pre-sensitization, week 0. Documented treatment: therapeutic diphenylcyclopropenone sensitization with weekly scalp DPC. Donors were 18 to 70-year-old alopecia patients suitable for DPC. TCRdb processed the RACE reads anew with MiXCR; each CDR3 protein has one entry. Of about 90,000 distinct CDR3 sequences listed, over 6.5% were seen once; the top ten hold 2% to 3%. The CDR3 has 16 amino acids. The V end was cut by 4 bases, the J end by 5 bases, with 21 bases between. CDR1 is MDHEN, CDR2 SYDVKM, per germline. The chain employs TRBV28 and TRBJ2-7; the D call may be TRBD1 or TRBD2 (5 bases each). The material was whole blood, obtained in connection with sensitization to the hapten diphenylcyclopropenone (DPC). The source of this sequence is a man in his forties with alopecia areata. Some clones in this sample may be carry-over from other donors' samples. The CDR3 bases are TGTGCCAGCAGTTCCCGGACCCGAGGGGTCGATCACGAGCAGTACTTC. Its translation is CASSSRTRGVDHEQYF. Combining the CDR3 with reference TRBV28 and TRBJ2-7 gives the whole variable domain DVKVTQSSRYLVKRTGEKVFLECVQDMDHENMFWYRQDPGLGLRLIYFSYDVKMKEKGDIPEGYSVSREKKERFSLILESASTNQTSMYLCASSSRTRGVDHEQYFGPGTRLTVT.